This T cell receptor beta chain was retrieved from a study of CD8 T cells in ankylosing spondylitis. TCRdb ran MiXCR on the 5' RACE reads and lists one entry per CDR3 protein. The sample holds under 150,000 distinct CDR3 sequences; approximately 9.7% are singletons and the top ten take about 3.3%. This clonotype was picked up many times. Germline-derived CDR1 and CDR2 are SGHTA and FQGNSA. Trimming pared 5 bases from V and 0 bases from J, leaving 12 bases between. The CDR3 sequence is 15 residues long. Sequenced: blood, either unsorted or a sorted T cell fraction (not recorded which). The J gene is TRBJ2-3, the V gene TRBV7-2, with D unresolved. The clonotype comes from a male donor with ankylosing spondylitis or in good health (not recorded which). CDR3 sequence (DNA): TGTGCCAGCAGCCCCCGACCCCACAGCACAGATACGCAGTATTTT. Translating it yields CASSPRPHSTDTQYF.